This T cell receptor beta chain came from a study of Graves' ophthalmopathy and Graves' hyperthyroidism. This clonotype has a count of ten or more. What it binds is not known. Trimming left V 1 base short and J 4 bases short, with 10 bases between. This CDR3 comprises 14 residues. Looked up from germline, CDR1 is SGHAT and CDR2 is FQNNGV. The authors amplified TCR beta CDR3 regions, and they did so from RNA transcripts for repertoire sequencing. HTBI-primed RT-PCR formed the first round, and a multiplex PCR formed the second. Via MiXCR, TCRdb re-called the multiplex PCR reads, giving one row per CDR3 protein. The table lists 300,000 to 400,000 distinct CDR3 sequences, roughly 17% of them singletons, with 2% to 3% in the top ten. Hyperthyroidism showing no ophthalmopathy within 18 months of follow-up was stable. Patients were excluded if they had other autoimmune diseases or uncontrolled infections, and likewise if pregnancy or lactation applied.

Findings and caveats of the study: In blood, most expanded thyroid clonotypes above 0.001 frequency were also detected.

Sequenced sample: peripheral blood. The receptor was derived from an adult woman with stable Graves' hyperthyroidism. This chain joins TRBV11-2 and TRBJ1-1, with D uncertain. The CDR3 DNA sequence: TGTGCCAGCAGCTTAGTGCGGCGGTTCACTGAAGCTTTCTTT. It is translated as CASSLVRRFTEAFF.